The 12 T cell receptor beta chains listed next were all sequenced from one sample in a study of blood T cells in healthy people across ages. With a J-beta primer mix and a sample-barcoded 5' primer, a second PCR ran about 7 to 12 cycles. TCRdb analysed the 5' RACE reads with MiXCR anew, one entry per CDR3 protein. This table holds some 670,000 distinct CDR3 sequences, roughly half found once. The source material was blood. Receptors originate from a woman older than 75 in good health.

The rearrangement uses TRBV29-1 and TRBJ2-5, with a possible D match to TRBD1 (6 bases). This CDR3 comprises 16 residues. Trimming stripped 3 bases from V and 6 bases from J, with 23 bases between. Germline lookup yields CDR1 SQVTM and CDR2 ANQGSEA. The CDR3 DNA is TGCAGCGTTGAGATTAGCACGGCAGGGGTTAGACAGACCCAGTACTTC. This sequence encodes CSVEISTAGVRQTQYF.

The J gene is TRBJ2-3, the V gene TRBV12-3 or TRBV12-4; D unclear. Trimming took off 6 bases at V and 0 bases at J, with 7 bases between the two ends. CDR3 size: 13 residues. CDR3 sequence: CASRWVSTDTQYF. The CDR3 region has the DNA TGTGCCAGCAGATGGGTTAGCACAGATACGCAGTATTTT.

The rearrangement uses TRBV5-1 and TRBJ2-4, with D perhaps TRBD1 or TRBD2 (5 bases each). The length of the CDR3 is 14 residues. Looked up from germline, CDR1 is SGHRS and CDR2 is YFSETQ. Trimming left V 4 bases short and J 13 bases short, with 21 bases between. Here the CDR3 DNA reads TGCGCCAGCAGCCAAGGGACGGGGAATTCGGAGCAGTACTTC. This encodes CASSQGTGNSEQYF.

DNA for the CDR3: TGTGCCAGCACCTTTAGCGGGAGGACCTCCTACGAGCAGTACTTC. It specifies CASTFSGRTSYEQYF. This chain connects TRBV6-6 to TRBJ2-7, with 10 bases fitting TRBD2. Germline V gene data show CDR1 as MNHNY and CDR2 as SVGAGI (reference sequence). Trimming took 7 bases from V and 0 from J; bases not matched to a gene: 6. The length of the CDR3 is 15 residues.

This clonotype showed up many times. The V call is TRBV7-2, the J call TRBJ2-1, with D perhaps assigned TRBD1 or TRBD2 (5 bases each). Between the trimmed V and J ends, which lost 1 base and 4 bases, there was a span of 20 bases. The CDR3 contains 18 residues. Per germline, CDR1 SGHTA and CDR2 FQGNSA. The CDR3 loop reads CASSLDVGTPLLYNEQFF. In nucleotides, the CDR3 is TGTGCCAGCAGCTTAGATGTGGGGACCCCACTACTATACAATGAGCAGTTCTTC.

This sequence joins TRBV27 and TRBJ2-5; 7 nucleotides match TRBD1. With the DNA end fitting TRBJ2-7 better, the J assignment may be wrong. The CDR3 length is 16 residues. The germline V gene encodes CDR1 MNHEY and CDR2 SMNVEV (reference sequence). The CDR3 DNA reads TGTGCCAGCAGTTATGCCACAGGGGTCTCGATCTACGAGCAGTACTTC. Translating it yields CASSYATGVSIYEQYF.

This clonotype was seen more than once but under ten times. The chain joins TRBV5-1 to TRBJ2-1, with 8 bases matching TRBD2. V dropped 4 bases and J dropped 0; count of bases not matched to a gene: 9. The CDR3 runs to 17 residues. Germline CDR1 SGHRS, CDR2 YFSETQ. The DNA of the CDR3 is TGCGCCAGCAGCCCGTACGGGAGGGCAAGCTCCTACAATGAGCAGTTCTTC. It encodes CASSPYGRASSYNEQFF.

Remarks on this clonotype: This clone may be a read error of a much larger clone one base away. The rearrangement uses TRBV3-1 and TRBJ1-2; D possibly corresponds to TRBD1 (5 bases). Germline-derived CDR1 and CDR2 are LGHDT and YNNKEL (reference sequence). This CDR3 region has 16 residues. The CDR3 DNA follows: TGTGCCAGCAGCCAAGATCCGCCAGGGAGGAGGGATGGCTGCACCTTC. This gives the protein CASSQDPPGRRDGCTF.

This clonotype was observed at least ten times. The chain has TRBV20-1 and TRBJ2-5; the match to TRBD1 covers 8 bases. After removal of 6 bases from V and 4 bases from J, the junction contained 4 bases not matched to a gene. CDR1 is DFQATT and CDR2 is SNEGSKA in the germline V gene (reference sequence). There are 12 residues in the CDR3. The CDR3 region is CSARTGLETQYF. CDR3 bases: TGCAGTGCCAGGACAGGGCTAGAGACCCAGTACTTC.

This sequence joins TRBV6-1 and TRBJ2-7; D ambiguous. There are 15 residues in the CDR3. V dropped 1 base and J dropped 0 bases, with 10 bases sitting between them. Germline V lookup: CDR1 MNHNS, CDR2 SASEGT. The CDR3 DNA reads as TGTGCCAGCAGTGAAGGGCCCGCGAGCTCCTACGAGCAGTACTTC. Translating gives CASSEGPASSYEQYF.

The chain carries TRBV6-6 and TRBJ1-1; no reliable D call. Germline CDR1 reads MNHNY; CDR2 reads SVGAGI (reference sequence). V was trimmed by 10 bases and J by 11 bases, leaving 26 bases between them. The CDR3 sequence is 14 residues long. As DNA, the CDR3 is TGTGCCATCGGTCCATCCCTGACTGACACCCGGGCTTTCTTT. Translating it yields CAIGPSLTDTRAFF.

This clonotype appeared many times. The V call is TRBV29-1, the J call TRBJ2-7, with a possible D match to TRBD1 (5 bases). V lost 5 bases to trimming and J lost 2 bases, with 10 bases between them. CDR1 SQVTM and CDR2 ANQGSEA come from the germline V gene. CDR3 size: 12 residues. DNA of the CDR3: TGCAGCGTTCAACAGGTCGCCTACGAGCAGTACTTC. It translates to CSVQQVAYEQYF.